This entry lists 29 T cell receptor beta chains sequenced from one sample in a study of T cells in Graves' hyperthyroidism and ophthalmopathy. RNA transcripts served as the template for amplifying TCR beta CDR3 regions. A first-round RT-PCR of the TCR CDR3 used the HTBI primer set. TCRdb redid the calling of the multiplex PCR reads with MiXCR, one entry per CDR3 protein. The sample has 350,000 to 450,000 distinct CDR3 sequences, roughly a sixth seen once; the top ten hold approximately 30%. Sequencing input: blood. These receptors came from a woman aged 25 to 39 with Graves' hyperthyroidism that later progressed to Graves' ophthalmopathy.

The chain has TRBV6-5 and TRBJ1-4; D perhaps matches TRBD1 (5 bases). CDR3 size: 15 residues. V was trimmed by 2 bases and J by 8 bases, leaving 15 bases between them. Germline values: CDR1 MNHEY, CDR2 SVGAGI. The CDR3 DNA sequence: TGTGCCAGCAGTTACAGGGGAACGGCGGCGGAAAAACTGTTTTTT. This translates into CASSYRGTAAEKLFF.

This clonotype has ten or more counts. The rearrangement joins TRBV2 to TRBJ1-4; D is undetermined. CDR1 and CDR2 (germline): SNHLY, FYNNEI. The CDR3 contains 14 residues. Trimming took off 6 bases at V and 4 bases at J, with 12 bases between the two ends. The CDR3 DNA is TGTGCCAGCAGGTGGACTCAGGATAATGAAAAACTGTTTTTT. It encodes CASRWTQDNEKLFF. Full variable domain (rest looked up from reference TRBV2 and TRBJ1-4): EPEVTQTPSHQVTQMGQEVILRCVPISNHLYFYWYRQILGQKVEFLVSFYNNEISEKSEIFDDQFSVERPDGSNFTLKIRSTKLEDSAMYFCASRWTQDNEKLFFGSGTQLSVL.

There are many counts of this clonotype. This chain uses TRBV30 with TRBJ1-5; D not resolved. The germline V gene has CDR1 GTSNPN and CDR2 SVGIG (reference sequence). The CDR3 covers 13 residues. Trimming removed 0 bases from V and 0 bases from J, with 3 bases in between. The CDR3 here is CAWSVGSNQPQHF. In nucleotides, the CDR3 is TGTGCCTGGAGTGTGGGTAGCAATCAGCCCCAGCATTTT.

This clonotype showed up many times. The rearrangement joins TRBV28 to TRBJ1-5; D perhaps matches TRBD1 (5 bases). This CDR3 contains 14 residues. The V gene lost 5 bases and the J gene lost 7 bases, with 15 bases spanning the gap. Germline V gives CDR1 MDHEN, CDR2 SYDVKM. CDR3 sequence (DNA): TGTGCCAGCAGTCCGCAGGGTTCAGGACAGCCCCAGCATTTT. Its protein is CASSPQGSGQPQHF.

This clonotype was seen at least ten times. The CDR3 reads CASRLAGVSPYNEQFF. The CDR3 region has the DNA TGTGCCAGCAGACTAGCGGGAGTAAGCCCCTACAATGAGCAGTTCTTC. The V call is TRBV27, the J call TRBJ2-1; 11 nucleotides line up with TRBD2. V was clipped by 6 bases and J by 2 bases; unmatched bases: 6. Germline V CDR1 and CDR2: MNHEY, SMNVEV (reference sequence). The CDR3 consists of 16 residues.

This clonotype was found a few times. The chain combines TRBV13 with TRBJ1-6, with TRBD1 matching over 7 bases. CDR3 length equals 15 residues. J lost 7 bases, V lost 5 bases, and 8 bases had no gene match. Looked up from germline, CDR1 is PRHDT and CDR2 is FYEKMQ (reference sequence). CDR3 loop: CASSPHRGGNSPLHF. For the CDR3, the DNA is TGTGCCAGCAGCCCGCACAGGGGCGGGAATTCACCCCTCCACTTT.

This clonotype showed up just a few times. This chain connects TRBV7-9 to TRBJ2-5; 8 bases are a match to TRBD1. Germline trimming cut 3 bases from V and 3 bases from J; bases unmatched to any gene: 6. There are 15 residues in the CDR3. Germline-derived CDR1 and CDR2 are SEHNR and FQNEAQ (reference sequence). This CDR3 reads CASSFGQGVEETQYF. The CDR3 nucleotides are TGTGCCAGCAGCTTCGGACAGGGAGTAGAAGAGACCCAGTACTTC.

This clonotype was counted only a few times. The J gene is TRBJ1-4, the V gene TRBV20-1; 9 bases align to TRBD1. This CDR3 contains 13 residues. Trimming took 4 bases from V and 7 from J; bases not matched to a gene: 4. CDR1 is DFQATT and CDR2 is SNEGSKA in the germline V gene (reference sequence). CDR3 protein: CSATTGGVEKLFF. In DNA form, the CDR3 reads TGCAGTGCTACGACAGGGGGGGTTGAAAAACTGTTTTTT.

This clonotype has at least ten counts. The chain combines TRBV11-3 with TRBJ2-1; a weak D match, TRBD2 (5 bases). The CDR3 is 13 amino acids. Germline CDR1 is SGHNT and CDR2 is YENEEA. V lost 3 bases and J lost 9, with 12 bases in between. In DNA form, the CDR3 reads TGTGCCAGCAGCTTCACGCCGGGAAGTGAGCAGTTCTTC. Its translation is CASSFTPGSEQFF.

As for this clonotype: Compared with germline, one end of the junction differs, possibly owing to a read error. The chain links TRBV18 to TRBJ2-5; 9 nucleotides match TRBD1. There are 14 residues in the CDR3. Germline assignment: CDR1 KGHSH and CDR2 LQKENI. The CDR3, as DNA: TGTGTCAGCTCGCGGGACAGGGTTTTAGAGACCCAGTACTTC. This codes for CVSSRDRVLETQYF. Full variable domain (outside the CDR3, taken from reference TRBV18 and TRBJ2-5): NAGVMQNPRHLVRRRGQEARLRCSPMKGHSHVYWYRQLPEEGLKFMVYLQKENIIDESGMPKERFSAEFPKEGPSILRIQQVVRGDSAAYFCVSSRDRVLETQYFGPGTRLLVL.

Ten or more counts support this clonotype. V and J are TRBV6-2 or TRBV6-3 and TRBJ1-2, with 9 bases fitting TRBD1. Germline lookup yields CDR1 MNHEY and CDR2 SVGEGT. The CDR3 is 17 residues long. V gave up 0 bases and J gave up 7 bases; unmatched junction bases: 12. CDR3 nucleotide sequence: TGTGCCAGCAGTTACTCGACAGGACAGGGGAGAGGTGTTGGCTACACCTTC. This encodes CASSYSTGQGRGVGYTF.

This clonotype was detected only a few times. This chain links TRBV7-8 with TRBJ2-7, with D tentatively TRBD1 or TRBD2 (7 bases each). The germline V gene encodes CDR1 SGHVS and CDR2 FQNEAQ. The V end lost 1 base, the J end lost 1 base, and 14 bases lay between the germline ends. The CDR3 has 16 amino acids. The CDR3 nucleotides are TGTGCCAGCAGCTTAGTCGCAGGGGGAGGGTCCTACGAGCAGTACTTC. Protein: CASSLVAGGGSYEQYF. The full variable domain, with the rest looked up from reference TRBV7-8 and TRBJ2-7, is GAGVSQSPRYKVAKRGQDVALRCDPISGHVSLFWYQQALGQGPEFLTYFQNEAQLDKSGLPSDRFFAERPEGSVSTLKIQRTQQEDSAVYLCASSLVAGGGSYEQYFGPGTRLTVT.

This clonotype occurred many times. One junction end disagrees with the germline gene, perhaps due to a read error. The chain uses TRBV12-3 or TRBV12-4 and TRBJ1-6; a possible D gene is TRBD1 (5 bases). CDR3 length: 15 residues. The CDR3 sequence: CASRGNRRRNSLLHF. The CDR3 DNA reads TGTGCCAGCAGGGGAAACAGGAGGCGAAATTCACTCCTCCACTTT.

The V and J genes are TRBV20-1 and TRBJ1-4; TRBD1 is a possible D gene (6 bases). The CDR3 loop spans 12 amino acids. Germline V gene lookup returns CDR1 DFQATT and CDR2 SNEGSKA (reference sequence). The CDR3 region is CTVGQNNEKLFF. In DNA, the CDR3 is TGCACCGTAGGACAGAATAATGAAAAACTGTTTTTT.

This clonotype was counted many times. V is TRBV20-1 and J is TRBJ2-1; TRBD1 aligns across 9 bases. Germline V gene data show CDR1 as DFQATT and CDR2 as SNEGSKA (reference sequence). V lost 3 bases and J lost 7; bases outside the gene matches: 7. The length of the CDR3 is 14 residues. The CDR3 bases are TGCAGTGCTAGGAAGACAGGGGGGAGGAATGAGCAGTTCTTC. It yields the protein CSARKTGGRNEQFF.

CDR3 sequence reads: CASVRGGGNTEAFF. The CDR3 coding sequence is TGTGCTAGTGTACGAGGGGGTGGGAACACTGAAGCTTTCTTT. This chain uses TRBV12-5 with TRBJ1-1; possible D gene TRBD1, 6 bases. Germline CDR1 is LGHNT and CDR2 is FRNRAP. CDR3 length equals 14 residues. Deletions cut 7 bases from V and 1 base from J, with 13 bases between.

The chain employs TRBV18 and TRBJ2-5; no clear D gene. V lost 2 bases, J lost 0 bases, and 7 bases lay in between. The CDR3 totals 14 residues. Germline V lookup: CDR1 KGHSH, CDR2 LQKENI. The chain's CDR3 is CASSPKPYQETQYF. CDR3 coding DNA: TGTGCCAGCTCACCAAAACCGTACCAAGAGACCCAGTACTTC.

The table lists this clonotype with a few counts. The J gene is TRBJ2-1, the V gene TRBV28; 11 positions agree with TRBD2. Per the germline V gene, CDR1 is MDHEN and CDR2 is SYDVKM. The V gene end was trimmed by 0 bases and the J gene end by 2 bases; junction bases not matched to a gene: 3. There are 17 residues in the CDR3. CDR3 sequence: CASSLWSSGGPYNEQFF. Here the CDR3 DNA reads TGTGCCAGCAGTTTATGGTCTAGCGGGGGGCCCTACAATGAGCAGTTCTTC.

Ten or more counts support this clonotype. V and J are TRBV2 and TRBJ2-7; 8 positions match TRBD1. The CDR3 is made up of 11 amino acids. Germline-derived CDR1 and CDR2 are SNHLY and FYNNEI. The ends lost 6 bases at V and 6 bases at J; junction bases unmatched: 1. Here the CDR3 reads CASRQGVEQYF. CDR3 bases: TGTGCCAGCAGACAGGGGGTCGAGCAGTACTTC. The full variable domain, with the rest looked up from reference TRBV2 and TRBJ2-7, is EPEVTQTPSHQVTQMGQEVILRCVPISNHLYFYWYRQILGQKVEFLVSFYNNEISEKSEIFDDQFSVERPDGSNFTLKIRSTKLEDSAMYFCASRQGVEQYFGPGTRLTVT.

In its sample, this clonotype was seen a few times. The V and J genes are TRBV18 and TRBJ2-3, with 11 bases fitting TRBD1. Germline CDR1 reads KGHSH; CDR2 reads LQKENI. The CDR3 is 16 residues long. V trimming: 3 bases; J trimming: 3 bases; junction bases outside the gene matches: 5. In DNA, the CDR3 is TGTGCCAGCTCACCGGGCCGGGACAGGGGGACAGATACGCAGTATTTT. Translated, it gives CASSPGRDRGTDTQYF. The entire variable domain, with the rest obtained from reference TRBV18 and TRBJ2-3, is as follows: NAGVMQNPRHLVRRRGQEARLRCSPMKGHSHVYWYRQLPEEGLKFMVYLQKENIIDESGMPKERFSAEFPKEGPSILRIQQVVRGDSAAYFCASSPGRDRGTDTQYFGPGTRLTVL.

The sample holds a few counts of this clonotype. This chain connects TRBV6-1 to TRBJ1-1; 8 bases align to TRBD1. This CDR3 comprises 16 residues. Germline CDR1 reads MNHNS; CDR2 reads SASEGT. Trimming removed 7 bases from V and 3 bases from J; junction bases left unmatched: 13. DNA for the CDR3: TGTGCCAGCATTGCTTATGTGGACAGGGTAGACACTGAAGCTTTCTTT. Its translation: CASIAYVDRVDTEAFF.

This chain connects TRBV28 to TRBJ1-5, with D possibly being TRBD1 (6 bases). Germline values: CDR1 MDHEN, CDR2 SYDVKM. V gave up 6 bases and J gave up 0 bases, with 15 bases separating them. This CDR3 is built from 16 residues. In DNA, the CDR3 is TGTGCCAGCAGAACAAGGACAGTTTATAGCAATCAGCCCCAGCATTTT. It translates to CASRTRTVYSNQPQHF.

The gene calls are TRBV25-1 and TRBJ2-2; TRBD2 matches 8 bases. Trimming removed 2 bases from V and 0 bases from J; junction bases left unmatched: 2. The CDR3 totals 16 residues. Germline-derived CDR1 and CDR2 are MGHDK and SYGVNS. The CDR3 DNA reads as TGTGCCAGCAGTGAAAGCGGGAGCGCGAACACCGGGGAGCTGTTTTTT. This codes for CASSESGSANTGELFF.

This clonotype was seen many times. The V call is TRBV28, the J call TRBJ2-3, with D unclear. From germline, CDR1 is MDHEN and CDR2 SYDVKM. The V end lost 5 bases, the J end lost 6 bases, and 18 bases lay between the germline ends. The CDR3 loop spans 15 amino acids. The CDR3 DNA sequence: TGTGCCAGCAGTCCAGAGTTCCTCAATGGCGATACGCAGTATTTT. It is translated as CASSPEFLNGDTQYF.

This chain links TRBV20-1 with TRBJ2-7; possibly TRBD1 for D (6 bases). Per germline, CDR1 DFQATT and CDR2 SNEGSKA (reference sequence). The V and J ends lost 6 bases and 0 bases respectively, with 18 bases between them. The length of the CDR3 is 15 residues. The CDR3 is CSAHSGTQSSYEQYF. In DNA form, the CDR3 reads TGCAGTGCACATTCCGGGACACAGAGCTCCTACGAGCAGTACTTC.

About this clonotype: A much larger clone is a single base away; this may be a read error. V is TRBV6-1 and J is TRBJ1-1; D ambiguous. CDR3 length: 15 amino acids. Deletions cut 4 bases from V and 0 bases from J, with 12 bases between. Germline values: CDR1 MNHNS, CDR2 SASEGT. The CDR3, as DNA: TGTGCCAGCAGTGGGGTCCGGACCTTGAACACTGAAGCTTTCTTT. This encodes CASSGVRTLNTEAFF.

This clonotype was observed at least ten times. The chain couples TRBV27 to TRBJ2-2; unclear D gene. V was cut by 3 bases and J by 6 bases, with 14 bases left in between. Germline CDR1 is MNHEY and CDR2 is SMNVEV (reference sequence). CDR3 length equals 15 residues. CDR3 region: CASSFLQSGAGELFF. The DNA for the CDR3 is TGTGCCAGCAGTTTTCTACAGTCAGGCGCCGGGGAGCTGTTTTTT.

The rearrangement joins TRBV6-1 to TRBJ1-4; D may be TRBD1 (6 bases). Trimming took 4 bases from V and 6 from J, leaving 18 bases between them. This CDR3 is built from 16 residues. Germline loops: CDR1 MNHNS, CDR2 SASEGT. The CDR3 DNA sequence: TGTGCCAGCAGTGCCGCCGCCGGGACATCCGATGAAAAACTGTTTTTT. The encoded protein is CASSAAAGTSDEKLFF.

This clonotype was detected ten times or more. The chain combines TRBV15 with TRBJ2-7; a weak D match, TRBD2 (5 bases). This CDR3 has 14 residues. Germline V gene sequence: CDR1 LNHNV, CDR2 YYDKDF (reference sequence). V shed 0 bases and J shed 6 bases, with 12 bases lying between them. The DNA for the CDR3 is TGTGCCACCAGCAGAGATTACGGGAAACTCGAGCAGTACTTC. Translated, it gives CATSRDYGKLEQYF.